This T cell receptor beta chain was observed in a study of T cell responses to AZD1222 COVID-19 vaccine. Measured with immunoSEQ multiplex PCR; TCRdb has only the in-frame clones, and not every one. The table shows about 140,000 clones, with 92% occurring only once. The CDR3 has 15 amino acids. Germline-derived CDR1 and CDR2 are ENHRY and SYGVKD. Germline trimming cut 9 bases from V and 6 bases from J; bases unmatched to any gene: 9. The rearrangement uses TRBV10-3 and TRBJ2-3; 13 bases agree with TRBD2. The sequencing used peripheral blood, collected on day 0 of AZD1222 vaccination. The origin of this receptor is an adult in good health. The CDR3 spells CAIKRTSGSRDTQYF. The DNA for the CDR3 is TGTGCCATTAAAAGGACTAGCGGGAGTCGGGATACGCAGTATTTT.